This TCR beta chain appears in the sequencing data of a study of blood T cell repertoires in COVID-19. Study-level information: Donors in the United States, Italy and Spain gave samples during acute or convalescent COVID-19. Sources were T cells, B-cell-depleted T cells, or PBMCs; the material itself was cDNA or gDNA.

In the original workflow: Reference gene primer amplification in the assay estimated nucleated cell counts. Clones were sequenced by immunoSEQ multiplex PCR, and TCRdb holds only the in-frame ones, with some missing. V and J calls and clone size are given by that table; D and trimming were obtained from the DNA. The data show 130,000 or so clones, about 74% seen once. Germline CDR1 is MNHNS and CDR2 is SASEGT. The ends were cut back, 0 bases at V and 0 bases at J, with 8 bases in the middle. This CDR3 has 15 amino acids. The sample was peripheral blood. The sequence was collected from a human donor in a cohort sampled during active COVID-19. The rearrangement uses TRBV6-1 and TRBJ1-1, with unresolved D. The CDR3 region has the DNA TGTGCCAGCAGTGAAGCAAACTTCATGAACACTGAAGCTTTCTTT. It encodes CASSEANFMNTEAFF.